This TCR beta chain was documented in a study of monozygotic twins with inflammatory bowel disease. The template-switching step introduced UMIs that carried a 6-nucleotide sample barcode. With about 17 and 10 cycles respectively, two nested PCRs were carried out on TCRalpha and TCRbeta cDNA. Reanalyzing the 5' RACE reads, TCRdb keeps one entry per CDR3 protein, without DNA. The sample has 200,000 to 250,000 distinct CDR3 sequences. Germline-derived CDR1 and CDR2 are SGHRS and YFSETQ. The CDR3 spans 14 residues. Of note for this clonotype: What it binds is unknown.

Overall study findings and caveats: IBD patients shared fewer clonotypes with others than healthy twins, especially with disease activity.

The V call is TRBV5-1, the J call TRBJ2-7. The sample was blood. The sequence was obtained from a human donor with ulcerative colitis or Crohn's disease, or a healthy co-twin of an affected twin (not recorded which). CDR3 in amino acids: CASSRPDRAYEQYF.